Described below is a single T cell receptor beta chain sequence and its context. At one of its ends the junction is not consistent with the germline gene, which may arise from a read error. A multiplex PCR was run with 60 Vbeta primers and 13 Jbeta primers. Data came from immunoSEQ multiplex PCR; TCRdb stores just in-frame clones and leaves some out. The sample includes some 170,000 clones, around 79% seen only once; the top ten take approximately 6%. This sample was included in a study of cytomegalovirus exposure and HLA in healthy donors. There are 15 residues in the CDR3. Germline V gene sequence: CDR1 SQVTM, CDR2 ANQGSEA.

The chain couples TRBV29-1 to TRBJ2-5; 9 nucleotides align to TRBD2. The end of the DNA fits TRBJ2-7 better, so the J call may be wrong. The clonotype comes from a man in his forties in good health and CMV-seropositive. The sequencing input was PBMCs. CDR3 bases: TGCAGCGCTGAACTCTGGGCTAGCGGGATATACGAGCAGTACTTC. Its translation: CSAELWASGIYEQYF.